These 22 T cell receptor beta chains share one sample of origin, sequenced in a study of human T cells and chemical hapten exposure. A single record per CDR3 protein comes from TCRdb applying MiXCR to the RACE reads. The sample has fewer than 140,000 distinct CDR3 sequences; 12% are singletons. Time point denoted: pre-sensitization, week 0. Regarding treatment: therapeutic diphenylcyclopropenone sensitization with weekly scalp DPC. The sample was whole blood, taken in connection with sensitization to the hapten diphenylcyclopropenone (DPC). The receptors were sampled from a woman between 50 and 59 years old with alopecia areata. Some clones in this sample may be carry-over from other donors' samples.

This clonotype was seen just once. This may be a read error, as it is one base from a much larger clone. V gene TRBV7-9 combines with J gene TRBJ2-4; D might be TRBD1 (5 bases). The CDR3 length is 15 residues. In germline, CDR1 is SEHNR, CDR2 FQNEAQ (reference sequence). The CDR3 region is CASSLAGLLKIIQYF. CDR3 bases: TGTGCCAGCAGCTTAGCGGGGCTCCTGAAAATCATTCAGTACTTC.

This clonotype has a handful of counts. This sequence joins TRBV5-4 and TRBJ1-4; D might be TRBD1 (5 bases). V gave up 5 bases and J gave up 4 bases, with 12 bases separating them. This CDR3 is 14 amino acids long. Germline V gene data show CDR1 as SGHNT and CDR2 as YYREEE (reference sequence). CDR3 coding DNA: TGTGCCAGCAGGCGGGACGGGCTTAATGAAAAACTGTTTTTT. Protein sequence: CASRRDGLNEKLFF. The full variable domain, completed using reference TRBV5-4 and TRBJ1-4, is ETGVTQSPTHLIKTRGQQVTLRCSSQSGHNTVSWYQQALGQGPQFIFQYYREEENGRGNFPPRFSGLQFPNYSSELNVNALELDDSALYLCASRRDGLNEKLFFGSGTQLSVL.

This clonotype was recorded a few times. The CDR3 nucleotides read TGTGCCAGCAGTTACACCCAGGACAGGGGGTCACCCCTCCACTTT. Protein sequence: CASSYTQDRGSPLHF. The J gene is TRBJ1-6, the V gene TRBV6-5; 10 positions agree with TRBD1. The germline V gene encodes CDR1 MNHEY and CDR2 SVGAGI. The junction had 5 bases not matched to a gene; V was cut back by 2 bases and J by 10 bases. The CDR3 sequence is 15 residues long.

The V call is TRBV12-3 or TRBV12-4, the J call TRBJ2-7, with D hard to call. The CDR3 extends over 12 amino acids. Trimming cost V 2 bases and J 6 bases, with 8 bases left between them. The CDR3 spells CASSLTRSEQYF. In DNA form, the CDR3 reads TGTGCCAGCAGTTTAACCAGGTCCGAGCAGTACTTC.

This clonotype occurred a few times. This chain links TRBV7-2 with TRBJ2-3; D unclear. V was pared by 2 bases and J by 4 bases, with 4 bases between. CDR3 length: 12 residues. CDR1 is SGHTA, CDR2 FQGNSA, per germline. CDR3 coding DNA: TGTGCCAGCAGCTTAAGTCCAGATACGCAGTATTTT. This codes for CASSLSPDTQYF.

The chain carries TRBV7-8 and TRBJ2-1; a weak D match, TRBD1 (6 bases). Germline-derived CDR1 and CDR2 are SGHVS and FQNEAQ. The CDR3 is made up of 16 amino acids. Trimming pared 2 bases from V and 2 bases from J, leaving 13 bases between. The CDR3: CASSLQGIRTYNEQFF. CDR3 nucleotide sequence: TGTGCCAGCAGCTTACAGGGGATACGGACCTACAATGAGCAGTTCTTC.

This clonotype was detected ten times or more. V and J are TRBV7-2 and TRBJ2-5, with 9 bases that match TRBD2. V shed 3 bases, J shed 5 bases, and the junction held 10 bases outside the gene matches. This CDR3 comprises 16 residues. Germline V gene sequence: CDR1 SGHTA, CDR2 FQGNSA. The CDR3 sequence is CASSLGPAGGLETQYF. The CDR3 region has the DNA TGTGCCAGCAGCTTGGGCCCGGCGGGGGGGCTCGAGACCCAGTACTTC.

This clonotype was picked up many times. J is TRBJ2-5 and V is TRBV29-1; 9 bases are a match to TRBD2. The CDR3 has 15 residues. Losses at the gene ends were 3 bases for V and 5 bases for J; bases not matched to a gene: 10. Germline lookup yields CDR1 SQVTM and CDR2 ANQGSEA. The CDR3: CSVDPRAGGKETQYF. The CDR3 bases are TGCAGCGTTGACCCTCGGGCGGGAGGGAAGGAGACCCAGTACTTC.

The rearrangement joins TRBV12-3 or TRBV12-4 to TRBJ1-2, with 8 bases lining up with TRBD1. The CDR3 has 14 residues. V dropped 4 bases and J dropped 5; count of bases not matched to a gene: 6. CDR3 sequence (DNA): TGTGCCAGCAGTTCCGGACAGGGTTGGTATGGCTACACCTTC. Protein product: CASSSGQGWYGYTF.

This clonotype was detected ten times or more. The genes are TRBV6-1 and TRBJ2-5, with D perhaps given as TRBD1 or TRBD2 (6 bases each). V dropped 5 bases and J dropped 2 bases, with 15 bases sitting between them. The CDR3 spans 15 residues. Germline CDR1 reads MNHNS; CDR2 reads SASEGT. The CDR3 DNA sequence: TGTGCCAGCAGTCCTGTCGGAGGGGGTCAAGAGACCCAGTACTTC. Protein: CASSPVGGGQETQYF.

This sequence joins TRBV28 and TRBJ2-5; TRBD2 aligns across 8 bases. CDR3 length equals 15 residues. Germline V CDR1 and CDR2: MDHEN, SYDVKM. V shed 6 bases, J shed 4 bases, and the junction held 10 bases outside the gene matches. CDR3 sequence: CASSPGPGGRETQYF. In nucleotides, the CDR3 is TGTGCCAGCAGCCCCGGCCCGGGGGGGCGAGAGACCCAGTACTTC.

The CDR3 DNA sequence: TGTGCCAGCAGCTTAGTTCTAGGGACTAACACTGAAGCTTTCTTT. Protein sequence: CASSLVLGTNTEAFF. The chain links TRBV11-2 to TRBJ1-1, with D maybe TRBD1 (5 bases). V lost 1 base and J 2 bases, leaving 11 bases between the germline ends. Germline-derived CDR1 and CDR2 are SGHAT and FQNNGV. This CDR3 region has 15 residues.

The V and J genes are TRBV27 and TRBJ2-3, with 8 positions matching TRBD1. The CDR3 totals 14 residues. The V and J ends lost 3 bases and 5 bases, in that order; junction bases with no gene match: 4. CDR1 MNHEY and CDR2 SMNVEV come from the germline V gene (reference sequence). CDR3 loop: CASSFQGALDTQYF. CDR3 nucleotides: TGTGCCAGCAGTTTTCAGGGGGCCCTAGATACGCAGTATTTT.

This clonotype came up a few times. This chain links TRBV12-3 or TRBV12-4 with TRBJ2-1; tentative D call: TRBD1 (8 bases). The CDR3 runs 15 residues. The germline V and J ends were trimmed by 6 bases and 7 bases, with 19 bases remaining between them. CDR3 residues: CASRDRASGKNEQFF. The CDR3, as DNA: TGTGCCAGCAGGGACAGGGCAAGCGGGAAGAATGAGCAGTTCTTC.

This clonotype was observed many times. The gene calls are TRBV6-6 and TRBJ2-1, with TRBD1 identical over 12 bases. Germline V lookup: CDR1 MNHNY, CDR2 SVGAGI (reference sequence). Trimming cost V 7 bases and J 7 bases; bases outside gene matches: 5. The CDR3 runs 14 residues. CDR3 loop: CASTRDRGRNEQFF. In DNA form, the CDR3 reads TGTGCCAGCACCCGGGACAGGGGGCGGAATGAGCAGTTCTTC.

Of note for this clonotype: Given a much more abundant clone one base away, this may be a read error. The chain's CDR3 is CAGSSRDRSTAFF. In DNA form, the CDR3 reads TGTGCCGGCAGCTCCCGGGACAGATCGACTGCTTTCTTT. V usage is TRBV12-3 or TRBV12-4 and J usage is TRBJ1-1, with TRBD1 matching over 7 bases. This CDR3 contains 13 residues.

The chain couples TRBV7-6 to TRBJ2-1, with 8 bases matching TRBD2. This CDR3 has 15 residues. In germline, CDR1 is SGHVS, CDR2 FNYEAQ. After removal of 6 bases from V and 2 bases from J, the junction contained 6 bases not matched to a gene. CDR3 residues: CASSRGGRTYNEQFF. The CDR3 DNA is TGTGCCAGCAGTCGGGGGGGGAGAACCTACAATGAGCAGTTCTTC.

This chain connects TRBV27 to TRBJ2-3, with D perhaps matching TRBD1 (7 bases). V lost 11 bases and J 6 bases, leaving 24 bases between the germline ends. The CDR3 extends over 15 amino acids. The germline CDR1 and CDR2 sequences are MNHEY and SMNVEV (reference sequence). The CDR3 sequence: CACRRTGGPGDTQYF. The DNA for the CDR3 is TGTGCCTGCCGCAGGACAGGAGGGCCGGGTGATACGCAGTATTTT.

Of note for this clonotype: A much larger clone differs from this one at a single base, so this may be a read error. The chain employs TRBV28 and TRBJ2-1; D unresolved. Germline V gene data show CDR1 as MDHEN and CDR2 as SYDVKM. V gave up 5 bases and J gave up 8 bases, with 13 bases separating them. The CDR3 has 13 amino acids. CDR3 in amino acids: CASSTTSVDEQFF. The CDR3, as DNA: TGTGCCAGCAGTACAACATCAGTAGATGAGCAGTTCTTC.

This CDR3 reads CASSLDGSGRSTGELFF. The CDR3 nucleotides read TGCGCCAGCAGCTTGGACGGTAGCGGGAGATCCACCGGGGAGCTGTTTTTT. The chain employs TRBV5-1 and TRBJ2-2; TRBD2 aligns across 9 bases. V dropped 0 bases and J dropped 4; count of bases not matched to a gene: 7. Per germline, CDR1 SGHRS and CDR2 YFSETQ. There are 17 residues in the CDR3.

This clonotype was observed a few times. The CDR3 loop reads CASSFTPGPSANEKLFF. CDR3 bases: TGTGCCAGCAGTTTTACCCCGGGACCGTCGGCTAATGAAAAACTGTTTTTT. J is TRBJ1-4 and V is TRBV6-2 or TRBV6-3, with D maybe TRBD1 (5 bases). Germline V gene sequence: CDR1 MNHEY, CDR2 SVGEGT. Trimming took 4 bases from V and 3 from J, leaving 18 bases between them. This CDR3 has 17 residues.

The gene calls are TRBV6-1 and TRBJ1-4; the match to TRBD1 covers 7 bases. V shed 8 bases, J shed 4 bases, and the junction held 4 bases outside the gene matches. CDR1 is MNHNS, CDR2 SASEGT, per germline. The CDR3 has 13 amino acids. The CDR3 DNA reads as TGTGCCAGCCAGGGACAGCTTAATGAAAAACTGTTTTTT. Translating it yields CASQGQLNEKLFF.